Listed below are T cell receptor beta chains from one sample, sequenced in a study of human T cells and chemical hapten exposure. TCRdb used MiXCR to reprocess the RACE reads, holding one entry per CDR3 protein. Among approximately 82,000 distinct CDR3 sequences listed, 8% to 11% were seen once. The source material was whole blood, sampled in connection with sensitization to the hapten diphenylcyclopropenone (DPC). These receptors originate from a man between 35 and 55 years old with alopecia areata. Some clones in this sample may be carry-over from other donors' samples. The CDR3 runs from the conserved cysteine through the conserved F or W. The D gene is left open where the match is weak. Some rows have no size entry. The others give once, few or many, or a class for an expanded clone.

size,V,J,D,DNA,CDR3
many,TRBV27,TRBJ1-2,NA,TGTGCCAGCAGTTCTAACAGGGTCAACTATGGCTACACCTTC,CASSSNRVNYGYTF
many,TRBV7-2,TRBJ2-3,NA,TGTGCCAGCAGCTCGAACCAGAGGGATACGCAGTATTTT,CASSSNQRDTQYF
many,TRBV10-3,TRBJ1-5,NA,TGTGCCATCAGTGAAAACAGGGATCAGCCCCAGCATTTT,CAISENRDQPQHF
few,TRBV4-2,TRBJ2-5,TRBD2,TGTGCCAGCAGCCAAGAACTAGCGGGAGGCGGAGAGACCCAGTACTTC,CASSQELAGGGETQYF
NA,TRBV6-2/TRBV6-3,TRBJ1-2,TRBD1,TGTGCCAGCAGGGAACAGGGGACCTATGGCTACACCTTC,CASREQGTYGYTF
many,TRBV4-3,TRBJ2-1,TRBD1,TGCGCCAGCAGCCAGGACAGGGACTACAATGAGCAGTTCTTC,CASSQDRDYNEQFF
NA,TRBV28,TRBJ1-2,NA,TGTGCCAGCAGTAGTAAAGATGGCTACACCTTC,CASSSKDGYTF
many,TRBV12-3/TRBV12-4,TRBJ1-5,NA,TGTGCCAGCAGTTTATCTCGAGTGTTTAGTCAGCCCCAGCATTTT,CASSLSRVFSQPQHF
few,TRBV4-2,TRBJ2-3,TRBD2,TGTGCCAGCAGCCAAGATGGGGCGGGAGGGGGCACAGATACGCAGTATTTT,CASSQDGAGGGTDTQYF
NA,TRBV7-6,TRBJ2-1,TRBD2,TGTGCCAGCAGCACTAGCGGGGGGGCTCTCAATGAGCAGTTCTTC,CASSTSGGALNEQFF
few,TRBV19,TRBJ2-2,TRBD2,TGTGCCAGTAGTATAGTAACTAGCGGGACCGGGGAGCTGTTTTTT,CASSIVTSGTGELFF
few,TRBV6-5,TRBJ1-5,NA,TGTGCCAGCGGAGGGCGGTTCAATCAGCCCCAGCATTTT,CASGGRFNQPQHF
few,TRBV4-3,TRBJ2-5,NA,TGCGCCAGCAGCCAAGTTAGGGGTAGTCAAGAGACCCAGTACTTC,CASSQVRGSQETQYF
NA,TRBV12-3/TRBV12-4,TRBJ2-1,NA,TGTGCCAGCACCCTCGACAGGAGCTCCTACAATGAGCAGTTCTTC,CASTLDRSSYNEQFF
NA,TRBV24-1,TRBJ2-2,TRBD2,TGTGCCACCAGTGATCCAACTAGCGGGAGTAACACCGGGGAGCTGTTTTTT,CATSDPTSGSNTGELFF
many,TRBV12-3/TRBV12-4,TRBJ2-4,TRBD1,TGTGCCAGCAGTTTTCAGGGGGCCGTAGCCAAAAACATTCAGTACTTC,CASSFQGAVAKNIQYF
NA,TRBV5-5,TRBJ1-1,NA,TGTGCCAGCAGTTCCACGTGGAACACTGAAGCTTTCTTT,CASSSTWNTEAFF
many,TRBV5-4,TRBJ1-1,TRBD1,TGTGCCAGCAGCTTTTTGGACAGGGGTGATTTTGAAGCTTTCTTT,CASSFLDRGDFEAFF
NA,TRBV6-5,TRBJ1-6,NA,TGTGCCAGCAGGGGAGTGGGGGCGGATAATTCACCCCTCCACTTT,CASRGVGADNSPLHF
NA,TRBV15,TRBJ2-5,NA,TGTGCCACCAGCAGAGATCGGGAGACCCAGTACTTC,CATSRDRETQYF
many,TRBV11-2,TRBJ2-5,TRBD2,TGTGCCAGCAGTCCCGCCGGGACTAGCGGTGAGACCCAGTACTTC,CASSPAGTSGETQYF
few,TRBV28,TRBJ2-2,TRBD1,TGTGCCAGCAGAACGGGACAGTCCACCGGGGAGCTGTTTTTT,CASRTGQSTGELFF
many,TRBV12-3/TRBV12-4,TRBJ1-1,NA,TGTGCCAGCAGTTTCCCAGGGGAGAACACTGAAGCTTTCTTT,CASSFPGENTEAFF
NA,TRBV4-2,TRBJ1-6,TRBD1,TGTGCCAGCAGCCGAAAACAGGGGGCAGGATCCTATAATTCACCCCTCCACTTT,CASSRKQGAGSYNSPLHF
few,TRBV29-1,TRBJ2-1,NA,TGCAGCGTTGAAGCACTAGCAGTTAGGAATGAGCAGTTCTTC,CSVEALAVRNEQFF
NA,TRBV29-1,TRBJ1-1,NA,TGCAGCGTCAAAACATACGGACGGGGGGCCGGACCCACTGAAGCTTTCTTT,CSVKTYGRGAGPTEAFF
few,TRBV2,TRBJ2-3,TRBD2,TGTGCCAGCAGCCCGGGACTAGCGGCGTTCAATACGCAGTATTTT,CASSPGLAAFNTQYF
NA,TRBV4-1,TRBJ2-4,TRBD2,TGCGCCAGCAGCCAAGTACCTAGCGGGACTTTTAAAGAAGGGGGAAACATTCAGTACTTC,CASSQVPSGTFKEGGNIQYF
NA,TRBV7-2,TRBJ2-7,NA,TGTGCCAGCAGCCCAATAGCGGAATTTACCTACGAGCAGTACTTC,CASSPIAEFTYEQYF
NA,TRBV7-2,TRBJ2-7,TRBD2,TGTGCCAGCAGCGAAGGGACTAGCGGGTCGGGCGAGCAGTACTTC,CASSEGTSGSGEQYF
few,TRBV7-2,TRBJ2-4,NA,TGTGCCAGCAGCTTAGGCGGCAGGGTTTCCAAAAACATTCAGTACTTC,CASSLGGRVSKNIQYF
many,TRBV4-1,TRBJ1-2,NA,TGCGCCAGCACCCCCGCGGGGTCCTATGGCTACACCTTC,CASTPAGSYGYTF
few,TRBV7-9,TRBJ1-2,NA,TGTGCCAGCACTCCTGGGCCGGGTCACTCGAACTATGGCTACACCTTC,CASTPGPGHSNYGYTF
few,TRBV6-1,TRBJ1-1,TRBD1,TGTGCCAGCAGAACGGGACAGGGTGAGACTGAAGCTTTCTTT,CASRTGQGETEAFF
NA,TRBV10-2,TRBJ2-4,TRBD2,TGCGCCAGTGGAACAAGACTAGCGGTAGCCAAAAACATTCAGTACTTC,CASGTRLAVAKNIQYF
many,TRBV3-1,TRBJ1-1,TRBD1,TGTGCCAGCACTTACAGGGGGGGCGGCACTGAAGCTTTCTTT,CASTYRGGGTEAFF
few,TRBV28,TRBJ1-1,TRBD1,TGTGCCAGCAGTCCACGTCCCGGGACAGGGGGCGGTTACGGCACTGAAGCTTTCTTT,CASSPRPGTGGGYGTEAFF
few,TRBV6-1,TRBJ2-3,NA,TGTGCCAGCCACCTGGGGGCGATTTCCACAGATACGCAGTATTTT,CASHLGAISTDTQYF
many,TRBV7-2,TRBJ2-3,NA,TGTGCCAGCAGCTTAGGACGCGACAGCAGTACGCAGTATTTT,CASSLGRDSSTQYF
NA,TRBV5-1,TRBJ2-2,TRBD1,TGCGCCAGCAGCTCCGACAGGGGGGACACCGGGGAGCTGTTTTTT,CASSSDRGDTGELFF
NA,TRBV28,TRBJ2-1,TRBD2,TGTGCCAGCAGGCTAGCGGGAGCGTCTGATGAGCAGTTCTTC,CASRLAGASDEQFF
NA,TRBV6-2/TRBV6-3,TRBJ1-5,TRBD1,TGTGCCAGCACCCCCTTGGTGGACAGGCATTATAGCAATCAGCCCCAGCATTTT,CASTPLVDRHYSNQPQHF
NA,TRBV24-1,TRBJ2-1,NA,TGTGCCACCAGTGATCCCTGGGTTAGCGATGAGCAGTTCTTC,CATSDPWVSDEQFF
NA,TRBV6-5,TRBJ2-3,TRBD2,TGTGCCAGCAGCCAACTAGCGGGAGGCGCAGATACGCAGTATTTT,CASSQLAGGADTQYF
NA,TRBV12-3/TRBV12-4,TRBJ1-2,NA,TGTGCCAGCAGTTTAGAAGGTTTCCGGGATAGTGGCTACACCTTC,CASSLEGFRDSGYTF
many,TRBV18,TRBJ1-1,TRBD1,TGTGCCAGCTCACCAGTCGACAGGGCGGTTACTGAAGCTTTCTTT,CASSPVDRAVTEAFF
few,TRBV11-3,TRBJ1-4,NA,TGTGCCAGCAGCCCCCACAGGGACGGGGGCGAAAAACTGTTTTTT,CASSPHRDGGEKLFF
NA,TRBV28,TRBJ2-3,NA,TGTGCCAGCAGTTTATCGCTAACAGATACGCAGTATTTT,CASSLSLTDTQYF
many,TRBV12-5,TRBJ1-3,NA,TGTGCTAGTGGGACCAACTCTGGAAACACCATATATTTT,CASGTNSGNTIYF
NA,TRBV24-1,TRBJ2-5,TRBD1,TGTGCCACCAGTGATTTGGGGACAGGGGTCCAAGAGACCCAGTACTTC,CATSDLGTGVQETQYF
few,TRBV4-2,TRBJ2-5,TRBD1,TGTGCCAGCAGCCAAGAATGGACAGGGCCGAGGGCCCAGTACTTC,CASSQEWTGPRAQYF
NA,TRBV24-1,TRBJ2-1,NA,TGTGCCACCAGTGATCGGGGGACTGGATCCTACAATGAGCAGTTCTTC,CATSDRGTGSYNEQFF
few,TRBV11-2,TRBJ2-3,NA,TGTGCCAGCAGAAGACCGGGGCTAGGCACAGATACGCAGTATTTT,CASRRPGLGTDTQYF
many,TRBV14,TRBJ2-3,NA,TGTGCCACCCTAGACAGGCCGAAGGGCACAGATACGCAGTATTTT,CATLDRPKGTDTQYF
few,TRBV25-1,TRBJ1-1,NA,TGTGCCAGCAGACGAGAGAACACTGAAGCTTTCTTT,CASRRENTEAFF